This T cell receptor (beta chain) was obtained from a study of blood T cell repertoires in COVID-19 (TCRdb year 2020). Regarding the complete study: Collaborator samples came from the United States, Italy and Spain and covered acute and convalescent phases of COVID-19. A freely available public database, intended as a resource for researchers studying the immune response to SARS-CoV-2, is where the repertoires were released. Samples were obtained from the ongoing ImmuneRACE study (first 160 participants) and from over 1,000 subjects provided by 6 global collaborators. HLA class I and class II types, where available, came from metadata supplied by the sample provider rather than from assay-based typing. The prospective study material was composed of cDNA or gDNA derived from T cells, B-cell-depleted T cells, or PBMCs. Deeply sampled blood TCRbeta repertoires from subjects exposed to, actively infected with, or recovered from COVID-19 were included in the dataset. Nearly every sample came with metadata listing a de-identified subject ID, COVID-19 status, age in years and sex. Results the study describes overall, beyond this receptor: The amount of clinical and demographic metadata varied by source and participant and was provided uncurated.

Worth noting for this clone: Its specific antigen is unknown. No clone much larger than this one lies a single base away; base qualities are absent.

Collaborating institutions collected whole blood in K2EDTA tubes following their own protocols. For TCRbeta analysis, collaborators shipped samples as frozen whole blood, isolated PBMCs, or DNA extracted from either of those sample types. TCRbeta CDR3 regions were amplified from genomic DNA using the immunoSEQ Assay, a bias-controlled multiplex PCR. The study's own analysis went as follows. Within the assay, amplification of reference gene primers was used to estimate how many nucleated cells each sample contained. To quantify the absolute abundance of each unique TCRbeta CDR3 rearrangement, sequence reads were collapsed and filtered. For each sample, productive Simpson clonality was calculated by taking the square root of Simpson's diversity index across productive rearrangements. The source is immuneACCESS, and TCRdb retained only in-frame sequences with V and J called. Part of the clones is not carried over; for the studies checked, unresolved V genes explain less than half of this, and the remainder is unexplained. V and J calls and clone size follow that table, whereas D and trimming were derived from the DNA. This sample comprises about 46,000 clones, approximately 88% of them detected only once. 8% of the sample lies in the top ten.

The sequenced sample was peripheral blood. This sequence was found in a man in his forties or fifties with acute or convalescent COVID-19.

In nucleotides, the sequence is TGTGCCTGGAGTGACCGGGACAGGGGGAACTATGGCTACACCTTC. This sequence encodes CAWSDRDRGNYGYTF. The chain was built from TRBV30 and TRBJ1-2, with TRBD1 identical over 11 junction bases. From the cysteine through the phenylalanine, the CDR3 covers 15 amino acids. Of the read, only the CDR3 DNA is kept; its 45 bases are in frame from base 1. The germline V gene encodes CDR1 GTSNPN and CDR2 SVGIG (reference sequence). V is cut back by 1 base and J by 2 bases, with 3 bases in the junction unmatched.